The clone carrying this TCR beta chain turned up a few times. Antigen: not known. Germline CDR1 is MNHNY and CDR2 is SVGAGI (reference sequence). Trimming shortened V by 5 bases and J by 7 bases, and 21 bases separated the two germline ends. The CDR3 length is 16 residues. The record originates from a study of T cell repertoires in cytomegalovirus infection. Across the study: Both a matching HLA type and CMV infection were indicated by public TCR beta signatures. Notes on the study in general: The study found HLA-C-restricted CMV-specific TCR beta clonotypes dominating the ex vivo response. Carriage of CMV together with the relevant HLA was identifiable through cumulative public TCR beta family frequency.

Via MiXCR, TCRdb re-called the reads, giving one row per CDR3 protein. The data show 150,000 to 200,000 distinct CDR3 sequences, with 28% seen just once and 31% held by the top ten. This TCR was recovered from a human donor in good health (CMV status not recorded). Some clones in this sample may be carry-over from other donors' samples. The sample consisted of PBMCs. V usage is TRBV6-6 and J usage is TRBJ1-5; D gene ambiguous. Written as DNA, the CDR3 is TGTGCCAGCAGTGATGAATTAAGGGTGGGCGGACAGCCCCAGCATTTT. Translating it yields CASSDELRVGGQPQHF.